These 8 T cell receptor beta chains came from one sample sequenced in a study of long-term antiretroviral therapy in people with HIV. Assay version v3.0 of immunoSEQ was used, and it was run at survey level. Produced via immunoSEQ multiplex PCR; TCRdb's table is partial and in-frame only. The table lists approximately 34,000 clones, roughly 87% of them singletons, with approximately 6.2% in the top ten. The specimen was unsorted PBMCs, collected 1 year after starting antiretroviral therapy. Receptors were obtained from a young man with HIV.

This rearrangement joins TRBV7-2 to TRBJ1-1; D might be TRBD1 (5 bases). The CDR3 runs to 14 residues. Trimming took off 3 bases at V and 1 base at J, with 9 bases between the two ends. Germline lookup yields CDR1 SGHTA and CDR2 FQGNSA. Here the CDR3 DNA reads TGTGCCAGCAGCTTTCCAGGGCGGAACACTGAAGCTTTCTTT. Translated: CASSFPGRNTEAFF.

The gene calls are TRBV12-5 and TRBJ1-1, with 10 bases fitting TRBD1. The germline gives CDR1 LGHNT, CDR2 FRNRAP. The CDR3 extends over 15 amino acids. V dropped 0 bases and J dropped 6; count of bases not matched to a gene: 4. CDR3 loop: CASGLVVGTGAEAFF. DNA for the CDR3: TGTGCTAGTGGTTTGGTAGTAGGGACAGGGGCTGAAGCTTTCTTT.

V gene TRBV7-2 combines with J gene TRBJ2-7; D perhaps matches TRBD2 (5 bases). This CDR3 spans 13 amino acids. With 6 bases removed from V and 3 bases from J, the gap between germline ends came to 12 bases. Per the germline V gene, CDR1 is SGHTA and CDR2 is FQGNSA. The chain's CDR3 is CASRPGDSYEQYF. The CDR3 DNA sequence: TGTGCCAGCAGGCCCGGGGATAGCTACGAGCAGTACTTC.

CDR3 amino acids: CASSLYLGVTNEKLFF. For the CDR3, the DNA is TGCGCCAGCAGCTTATACTTAGGGGTCACTAATGAAAAACTGTTTTTT. This chain connects TRBV5-1 to TRBJ1-4, with D perhaps TRBD1 (5 bases). Looked up from germline, CDR1 is SGHRS and CDR2 is YFSETQ. Trimming took 2 bases from V and 2 from J, leaving 13 bases between them. CDR3 length: 16 amino acids.

The chain employs TRBV19 and TRBJ1-2; 9 nucleotides align to TRBD1. V dropped 4 bases and J dropped 4; count of bases not matched to a gene: 13. The CDR3 sequence is 17 residues long. Germline V gene lookup returns CDR1 LNHDA and CDR2 SQIVND (reference sequence). The CDR3 is CASSTPGQGAPSYGYTF. The CDR3 region has the DNA TGTGCCAGTAGTACCCCGGGACAGGGAGCCCCCAGCTATGGCTACACCTTC. Together with reference TRBV19 and TRBJ1-2, the CDR3 gives the full variable domain: DGGITQSPKYLFRKEGQNVTLSCEQNLNHDAMYWYRQDPGQGLRLIYYSQIVNDFQKGDIAEGYSVSREKKESFPLTVTSAQKNPTAFYLCASSTPGQGAPSYGYTFGSGTRLTVV.

The chain links TRBV18 to TRBJ2-2, with 9 bases fitting TRBD1. There are 17 residues in the CDR3. With 3 bases clipped from V and 2 bases from J, the junction kept 7 bases outside the gene matches. Per germline, CDR1 KGHSH and CDR2 LQKENI. In nucleotides, the CDR3 is TGTGCCAGCTCACCCCACCCGACAGGGGGAAACACCGGGGAGCTGTTTTTT. Its translation is CASSPHPTGGNTGELFF.

This rearrangement joins TRBV28 to TRBJ1-1, with TRBD1 matching 7 bases. The CDR3 has 13 residues. J was trimmed by 1 base and V by 10 bases; bases with no gene match: 6. The germline V gene encodes CDR1 MDHEN and CDR2 SYDVKM. CDR3 region: CANSDRRNTEAFF. CDR3 coding DNA: TGTGCCAACTCGGACAGGCGGAACACTGAAGCTTTCTTT.

V and J are TRBV4-1 and TRBJ1-3; D is ambiguous. From germline, CDR1 is MGHRA and CDR2 YSYEKL. CDR3 length: 16 residues. Trimming removed 0 bases from V and 0 bases from J, with 9 bases in between. As DNA, the CDR3 is TGCGCCAGCAGCCAAGATGTCGTTTCCTCTGGAAACACCATATATTTT. Translation gives CASSQDVVSSGNTIYF.